This entry concerns a single T cell receptor beta chain. This sample is part of a study of shared clonotypes between healthy human individuals. Sequencing was performed with immunoSEQ multiplex PCR; in TCRdb, only in-frame clones are kept and a portion is missing. The sample yields 2 million to 2.5 million clones, approximately 96% seen once. With 1 base removed from V and 6 bases from J, the gap between germline ends came to 14 bases. The V gene's germline CDR1 is SGHDT and CDR2 YYEEEE. The CDR3 consists of 15 residues. The sample consisted of naive CD4+ T cells sorted from blood. Subset reported: CD45RA+ positively selected. The rearrangement joins TRBV5-6 to TRBJ1-5; D is undetermined. This receptor was taken from a man aged 18 to 29 in good health. CDR3 loop: CASSLFSAEIQPQHF. CDR3 DNA: TGTGCCAGCAGCTTGTTCTCCGCGGAAATTCAGCCCCAGCATTTT. Full variable domain (rest looked up from reference TRBV5-6 and TRBJ1-5): DAGVTQSPTHLIKTRGQQVTLRCSPKSGHDTVSWYQQALGQGPQFIFQYYEEEERQRGNFPDRFSGHQFPNYSSELNVNALLLGDSALYLCASSLFSAEIQPQHFGDGTRLSIL.